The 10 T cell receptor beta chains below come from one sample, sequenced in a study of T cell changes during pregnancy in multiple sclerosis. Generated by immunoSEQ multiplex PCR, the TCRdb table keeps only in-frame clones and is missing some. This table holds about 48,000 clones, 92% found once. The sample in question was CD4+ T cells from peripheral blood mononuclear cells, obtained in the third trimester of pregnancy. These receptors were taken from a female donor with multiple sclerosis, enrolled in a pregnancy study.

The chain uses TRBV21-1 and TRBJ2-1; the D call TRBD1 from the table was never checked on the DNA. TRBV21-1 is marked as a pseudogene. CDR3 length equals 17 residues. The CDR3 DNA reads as TGTGCCAGCAGCAACGAGCCAGGGTGTCTTGGCTACAATGAGCAGTTCTTC. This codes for CASSNEPGCLGYNEQFF.

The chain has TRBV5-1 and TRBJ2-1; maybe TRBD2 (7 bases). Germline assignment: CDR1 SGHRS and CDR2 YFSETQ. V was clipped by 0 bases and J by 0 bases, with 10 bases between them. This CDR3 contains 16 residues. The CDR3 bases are TGCGCCAGCAGCTTGGAGGGGGGGAGCTCCTACAATGAGCAGTTCTTC. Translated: CASSLEGGSSYNEQFF.

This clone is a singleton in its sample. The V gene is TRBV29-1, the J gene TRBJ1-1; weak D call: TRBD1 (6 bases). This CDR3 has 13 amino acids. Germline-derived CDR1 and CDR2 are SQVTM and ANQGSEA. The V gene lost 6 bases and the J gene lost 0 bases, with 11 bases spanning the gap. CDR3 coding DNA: TGCAGCGTCACAGGGAGACTGAACACTGAAGCTTTCTTT. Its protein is CSVTGRLNTEAFF.

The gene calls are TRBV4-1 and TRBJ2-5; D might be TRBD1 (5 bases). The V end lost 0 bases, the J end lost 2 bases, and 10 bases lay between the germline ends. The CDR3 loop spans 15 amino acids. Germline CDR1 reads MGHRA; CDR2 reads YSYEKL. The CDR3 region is CASSQDPAGQETQYF. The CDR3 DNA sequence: TGCGCCAGCAGCCAAGATCCTGCAGGGCAAGAGACCCAGTACTTC.

DNA for the CDR3: TGTGCCAGCAGCGTACTAGGAGAGACCCAGTACTTC. Encoded protein: CASSVLGETQYF. The rearrangement uses TRBV9 and TRBJ2-5; D not certain. Trimming cost V 1 base and J 4 bases, with 5 bases left between them. CDR1 and CDR2 from the germline V gene are SGDLS and YYNGEE. The CDR3 covers 12 residues.

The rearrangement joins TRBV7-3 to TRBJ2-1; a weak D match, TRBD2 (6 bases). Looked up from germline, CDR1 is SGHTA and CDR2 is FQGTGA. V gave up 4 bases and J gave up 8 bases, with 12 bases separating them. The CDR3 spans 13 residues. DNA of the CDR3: TGTGCCAGCAGCTCTGGAGGGCAGGATGAGCAGTTCTTC. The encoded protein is CASSSGGQDEQFF.

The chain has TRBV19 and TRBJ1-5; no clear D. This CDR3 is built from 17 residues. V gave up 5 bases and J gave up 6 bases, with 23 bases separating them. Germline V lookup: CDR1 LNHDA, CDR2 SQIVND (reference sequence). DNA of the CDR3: TGTGCCAGTAGTGCACAACTTATGAGGGTTAAGGTTCAGCCCCAGCATTTT. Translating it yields CASSAQLMRVKVQPQHF.

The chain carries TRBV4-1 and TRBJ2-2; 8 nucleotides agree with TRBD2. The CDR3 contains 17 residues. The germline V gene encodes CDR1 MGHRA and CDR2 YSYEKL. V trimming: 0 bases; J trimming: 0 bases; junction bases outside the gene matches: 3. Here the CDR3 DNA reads TGCGCCAGCAGCCAAGAGAATAGCGGGGCGAACACCGGGGAGCTGTTTTTT. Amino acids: CASSQENSGANTGELFF.

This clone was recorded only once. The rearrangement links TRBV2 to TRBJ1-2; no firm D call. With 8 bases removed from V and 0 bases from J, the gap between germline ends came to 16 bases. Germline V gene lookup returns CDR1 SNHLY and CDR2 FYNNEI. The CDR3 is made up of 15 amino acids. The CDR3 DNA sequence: TGTGCCAGCGGCCCACCACGAATGGCTAACTATGGCTACACCTTC. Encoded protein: CASGPPRMANYGYTF.

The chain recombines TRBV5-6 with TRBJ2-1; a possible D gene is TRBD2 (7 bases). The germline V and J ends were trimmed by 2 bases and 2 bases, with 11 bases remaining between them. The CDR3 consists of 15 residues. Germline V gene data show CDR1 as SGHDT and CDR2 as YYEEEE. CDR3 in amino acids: CASSFGGGAYNEQFF. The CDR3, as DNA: TGTGCCAGCAGCTTTGGGGGGGGCGCCTACAATGAGCAGTTCTTC.